This T cell receptor beta chain was identified during a study of radiation and T cells in renal cell carcinoma. TCRdb's table, derived via immunoSEQ multiplex PCR, lists solely in-frame clones and lacks some. The sample gives about 130,000 clones, approximately 78% of which show up once; approximately 2% is in the top ten. Germline CDR1 reads LGHNA; CDR2 reads YNFKEQ. V lost 4 bases and J lost 5; bases outside the gene matches: 7. CDR3 size: 14 residues. About this clone: The antigen remains undetermined.

The time point was: blood 2 weeks post-SBRT. This sample's treatment: 15 Gy SBRT to primary tumor, nephrectomy 4 weeks later. Serial blood draws occurred at baseline and 2 and 4 weeks post-SBRT. Study-level findings and limits: From baseline, blood top tumor clonotypes peaked at 2 weeks post-radiation. Pretreatment tumor biopsies were lacking, so baseline clonotypes are unknown.

The V and J genes are TRBV4-2 and TRBJ1-2; 7 nucleotides match TRBD1. This specimen consisted of blood, obtained from a patient whose treatment included radiotherapy and nephrectomy. This TCR was sampled from a woman aged 60-70 years with renal cell carcinoma. CDR3 in DNA: TGTGCCAGCAGCCGAAGACAGGGTCCTTATGGCTACACCTTC. This gives the protein CASSRRQGPYGYTF.